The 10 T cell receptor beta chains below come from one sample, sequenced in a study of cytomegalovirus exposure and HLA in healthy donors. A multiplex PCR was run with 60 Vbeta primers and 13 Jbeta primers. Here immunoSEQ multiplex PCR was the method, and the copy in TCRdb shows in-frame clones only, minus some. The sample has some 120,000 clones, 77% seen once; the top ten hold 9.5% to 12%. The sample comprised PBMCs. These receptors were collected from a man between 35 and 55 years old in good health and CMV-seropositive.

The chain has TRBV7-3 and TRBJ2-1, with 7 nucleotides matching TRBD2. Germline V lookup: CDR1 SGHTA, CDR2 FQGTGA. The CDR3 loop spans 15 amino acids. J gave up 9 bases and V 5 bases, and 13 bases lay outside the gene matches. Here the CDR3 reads CASSVGGTIQAEQFF. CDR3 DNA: TGTGCCAGCAGCGTGGGGGGGACTATACAGGCTGAGCAGTTCTTC.

CDR3 nucleotide sequence: TGTGCCAGCAGTGCAGAAGCGGGCAATCAGCCCCAGCATTTT. Translated: CASSAEAGNQPQHF. The chain couples TRBV2 to TRBJ1-5; D call uncertain. Deletions cut 4 bases from V and 2 bases from J, with 9 bases between. Per the germline V gene, CDR1 is SNHLY and CDR2 is FYNNEI. CDR3 length: 14 residues.

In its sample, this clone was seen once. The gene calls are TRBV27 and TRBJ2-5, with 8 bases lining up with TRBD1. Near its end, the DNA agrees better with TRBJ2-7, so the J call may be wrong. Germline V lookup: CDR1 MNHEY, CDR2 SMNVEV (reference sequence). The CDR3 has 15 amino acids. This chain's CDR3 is CASSLSGRGHHEQYF. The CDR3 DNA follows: TGTGCCAGCAGTTTATCGGGCAGGGGGCACCACGAGCAGTACTTC.

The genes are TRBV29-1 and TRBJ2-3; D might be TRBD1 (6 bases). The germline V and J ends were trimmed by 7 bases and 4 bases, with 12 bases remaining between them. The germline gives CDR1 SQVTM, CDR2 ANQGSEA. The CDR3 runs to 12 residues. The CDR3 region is CSAATGSDTQYF. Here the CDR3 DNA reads TGCAGCGCCGCTACAGGGTCAGATACGCAGTATTTT.

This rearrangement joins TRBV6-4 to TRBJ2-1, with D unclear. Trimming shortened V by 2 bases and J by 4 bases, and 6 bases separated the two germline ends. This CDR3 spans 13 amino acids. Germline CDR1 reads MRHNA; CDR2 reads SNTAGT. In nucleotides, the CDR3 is TGTGCCAGCAGTGACAAAGCGTACAATGAGCAGTTCTTC. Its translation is CASSDKAYNEQFF.

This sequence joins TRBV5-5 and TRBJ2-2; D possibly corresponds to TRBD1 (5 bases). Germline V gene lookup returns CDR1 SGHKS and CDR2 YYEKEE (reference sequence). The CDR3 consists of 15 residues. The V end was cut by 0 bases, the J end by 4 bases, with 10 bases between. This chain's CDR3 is CASSLGFDSTGELFF. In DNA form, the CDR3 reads TGTGCCAGCAGCTTGGGGTTCGACAGCACCGGGGAGCTGTTTTTT.

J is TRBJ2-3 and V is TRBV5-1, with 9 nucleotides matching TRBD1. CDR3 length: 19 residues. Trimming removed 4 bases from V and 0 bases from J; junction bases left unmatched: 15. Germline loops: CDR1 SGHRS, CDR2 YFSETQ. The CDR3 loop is CASSHPPGQGKPSTDTQYF. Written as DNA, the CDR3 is TGCGCCAGCAGCCACCCACCGGGACAGGGCAAGCCTAGCACAGATACGCAGTATTTT.

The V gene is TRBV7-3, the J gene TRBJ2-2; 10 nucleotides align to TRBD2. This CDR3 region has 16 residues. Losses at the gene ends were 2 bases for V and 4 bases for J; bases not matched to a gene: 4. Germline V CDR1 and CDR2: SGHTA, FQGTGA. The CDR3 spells CASSLSPSGGTGELFF. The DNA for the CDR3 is TGTGCCAGCAGCTTATCACCTAGCGGGGGCACCGGGGAGCTGTTTTTT. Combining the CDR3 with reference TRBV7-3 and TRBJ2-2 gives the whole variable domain GAGVSQTPSNKVTEKGKYVELRCDPISGHTALYWYRQSLGQGPEFLIYFQGTGAADDSGLPNDRFFAVRPEGSVSTLKIQRTERGDSAVYLCASSLSPSGGTGELFFGEGSRLTVL.

The CDR3 DNA reads TGTGCCAGCAGTAAACCCTACGAGCAGTACTTC. Translation: CASSKPYEQYF. The rearrangement uses TRBV6-4 and TRBJ2-5, with D uncertain. The J call may be in error: the DNA end matches TRBJ2-7 better. Germline loops: CDR1 MRHNA, CDR2 SNTAGT. This CDR3 comprises 11 residues.

The CDR3 protein is CASSSTGNYGYTF. The CDR3 region has the DNA TGTGCCAGCAGTTCGACAGGGAACTATGGCTACACCTTC. The J gene is TRBJ1-2, the V gene TRBV7-3, with 7 bases matching TRBD1. The trim removed 6 bases at V and 2 bases at J, leaving 3 bases unmatched. Per germline, CDR1 SGHTA and CDR2 FQGTGA. This CDR3 is built from 13 residues. Using reference TRBV7-3 and TRBJ1-2 for the parts outside the CDR3, the full variable domain is GAGVSQTPSNKVTEKGKYVELRCDPISGHTALYWYRQSLGQGPEFLIYFQGTGAADDSGLPNDRFFAVRPEGSVSTLKIQRTERGDSAVYLCASSSTGNYGYTFGSGTRLTVV.